This TCR beta chain comes out of a study of cytomegalovirus exposure and HLA in healthy donors (dated by TCRdb to 2015 to 2018). In the study overall: In an earlier analysis of fewer than 750 of the donors, roughly 300 Gb of sequence data and 90 million to 130 million unique TCR beta sequences from some 170 million T cells were reported. Approximately 310 gigabases of sequencing data and tens of millions of unique TCR sequences made up an early release that covered about 640 HLA-typed donors. Of the roughly 400 genotyped donors, around 81% fell in the genetic ancestry cluster associated with self-reported Caucasian donors. The study aimed to test whether cataloging public T cell receptors could reveal signatures of past pathogen exposure. The T cell repertoires of some 670 subjects were profiled by immunosequencing and related to cytomegalovirus serostatus. Besides the first cohort of roughly 640 subjects, a separate validation cohort made up of 90 to 150 different subjects was used. High-throughput TCR immunosequencing, statistical association of individual TCRs with disease status, and machine learning were combined to predict cytomegalovirus infection status. A later analysis re-analyzed previously published TCR beta repertoires from roughly 690 donors and added high-resolution HLA genotyping to study TCR occurrence patterns. The later analysis used no new phenotypic data to find candidate immune exposures, relying instead on TCR beta sequences and their occurrence across donors. An earlier analysis of 587 of the donors used high-throughput TCR beta sequencing to judge whether each TCR beta V gene segment behaved as functional or pseudogenic. Alongside the repertoire data, information on donor age, sex, ethnicity and CMV serostatus was compiled. In a later genetic analysis, genome-wide SNP genotypes for about 55% of the roughly 700 donors were used, and that subset was treated as a discovery cohort. All discovery cohort repertoires had been generated using a single sequencing platform. Both class I and class II loci were covered by HLA typing, at four-digit resolution. The number of donors typed differed by locus, with about 629-640 for A, B, C, DRB1 and DQB1, more than 500 for DQA1, 606 for DPA1, and 400 to 490 for DPB1. A handful of DR-DQ haplotypes were handled as single units for association and clustering because linkage in the cohort was strong. Across roughly 420 genotyped donors of the cohort, an average of about 240,000 unique TCR beta nucleotide sequences per donor were sequenced, and about a sixth of those sequences were non-productive.

Libraries were made using the immunoSEQ multiplex PCR assay. For the multiplex PCR, a mixture combining 60 forward primers for TCR Vbeta segments and 13 reverse primers for TCR Jbeta segments was used. The CDR3 region of rearranged TCR beta genes was amplified from genomic DNA with a multiplex PCR assay. The Illumina HiSeq System was used to sequence the amplified TCR beta libraries as 87-base-pair reads. In the paper's pipeline: A later analysis tallied roughly 80 million unique TCR beta chains across the 700 or so repertoires, and approximately 11 million of those chains were shared by two or more donors. Raw reads were error-corrected and collapsed into unique sequences with a nearest-neighbor algorithm that merged closely related sequences to remove PCR and sequencing errors. V, D and J gene segments were assigned by aligning CDR3 sequences to IMGT reference sequences. For a sequence to be retained, a match of at least six nucleotides to both a V gene segment and a J gene segment was required. A rearrangement was called productive if the CDR3 had no stop codons and remained in frame with V and J, and every other rearrangement was called non-productive. CDR3 was defined by IMGT convention, running from the second conserved V-encoded cysteine to the conserved J-encoded phenylalanine. The earlier analysis of some 600 of the donors excluded sequences that lacked an unambiguous match to a single V gene segment. In an earlier analysis of 450 to 750 of the donors, a V segment was called functional when productive rearrangements were above 56.7%, and segregating when the standard deviation between donors exceeded 5%. A statistical classification framework was built to diagnose cytomegalovirus status from the catalog of TCR beta chain sequences. In a later analysis, TCR nucleotide sequences were compared against IMGT/GENE-DB human TR gene sequences so that V and J genes could be assigned. In a later analysis, CDR3 sequences and most-parsimonious VDJ recombination scenarios were assigned using the TCRdist pipeline. In a later analysis, each TCR beta chain was defined by its CDR3 amino acid sequence together with its V-gene family, and reads without a unique V-gene family were excluded. As a way to deal with suspected cross-contamination and a sequencing artifact, a later analysis dropped under 600 nucleotide sequences that were highly shared and had low generation probability. In a later analysis, a clonal expansion index for each public chain was calculated from normalized within-repertoire ranks of inferred template counts. In a later analysis, generation probabilities were computed using a VDJ recombination model fitted to out-of-frame rearrangements, and the results were checked against IGoR. A later analysis scored TCR-TCR, TCR-HLA and TCR-CMV co-occurrence with hypergeometric tests, applying a repertoire-size bias correction to TCR pairs. False discovery rates were estimated in a later analysis by permuting HLA or CMV assignments 20 times. In a later analysis, co-occurring TCRs were grouped using DBSCAN, and TCRdist sequence similarity was added for clustering within HLA-allele-positive subsets. Repertoires with fewer than 30,000 or more than 120,000 public chains, plus five repertoires with anomalous nucleotide sharing, were excluded from co-occurrence clustering. TCRdb retrieved this table from immuneACCESS and kept in-frame rearrangements only. Not all clones are present; in checked studies, unresolved V genes account for under half, and no reason is known for the remainder. V, J and clone size derive from that table, while D and trimming were established from the DNA sequence. The sample table shows under 300,000 clones, and around nine tenths are seen once. The ten most abundant clones make up roughly 1.6% of the sample.

Its CDR3 holds 12 amino acids, cysteine through phenylalanine. CDR3 DNA is the only sequence kept; it has 36 bases, read in frame from the first base. For CDR1 and CDR2, the germline V gene lists MRHNA and SNTAGT. V loses 5 bases, J loses 5 bases, and the germline ends lie 9 bases apart. To note about this clone: Its antigen is unknown. Nothing much larger sits one base from this clone, and base qualities are not available.

The cohort was made up of around 720 healthy bone marrow donors. At the time of sampling, every cohort member was nominally healthy, though immune exposures that went unrecorded were likely present. The donor was CMV seronegative and was included in the group of a few hundred seronegative cohort members. Every donor gave a peripheral blood sample, and the peripheral blood mononuclear cells from that sample were used for TCR beta sequencing. The Qiagen DNeasy Blood Extraction Kit was used to extract genomic DNA from the blood cell samples. Results the study describes overall, beyond this receptor: A later genetic analysis associated a missense DCLRE1C variant with V-gene and J-gene trimming of TCR beta chains, and an independent cohort replicated the association. Cytomegalovirus status was reported to be diagnosed by the classifier with high specificity and sensitivity in both the original and validation cohorts. HLA typing was unavailable for some donors at each locus, so association tests used only the typed subset. The presence/absence analyses assumed that sequencing depth was roughly uniform across donors, and that assumption may not be true. The authors suggested that the approach could potentially be extended to other disease states and immunological phenotypes. In the study, 150 to 200 TCR beta chains were listed as associated with cytomegalovirus. Assigning TCR associations to individual alleles was difficult when HLA alleles, especially DR and DQ, strongly co-occurred. Compared with equally common non-associated chains, HLA-associated TCR beta chains in a later analysis were more clonally expanded and had lower generation probabilities. The sequencing pipeline was judged likely to have produced a cluster of highly shared sequence variants as a technical artifact. Most CMV-associated TCR beta chains appeared to be HLA-restricted in a later analysis, and the HLA associations seemed to be driven largely by CMV exposure. In a later analysis, some 18,000 TCR beta sequences were associated with specific HLA alleles at a false discovery rate of 0.05. CMV serostatus was the only immune exposure information available for the cohort. According to a later analysis, parvovirus B19, influenza, CMV and Epstein-Barr virus appeared linked to several top co-occurrence clusters. According to a later genetic analysis, donors in an Asian-associated ancestry cluster had fewer N-insertions in productive TCRs than the roughly 660-donor mean. Most TCR sequences were seen in very few donors, while some public TCRs were found in many individuals. Because counts were too low, about 15 rarely observed V segments, including chromosome 9 orphons, were left out of the earlier analysis of over 550 of the donors. A further reported finding was that TCR beta sequences accurately predicted the HLA-A and HLA-B alleles for most subjects in the first cohort. In a later analysis, the rate of TCR association differed among HLA loci, with DRB1 alleles having the most associated TCRs and HLA-C alleles having the fewest. An earlier analysis of some 590 of the donors showed that most TCR beta V segments appeared in productive rearrangements either about 87% or about 30% of the time, which broadly matched IMGT annotations. Because the 87-base-pair reads could not distinguish some IMGT-functional V segments, including TRBV6-2 and TRBV6-3, those segments were excluded. Correlated functional status among segregating V segments might reflect linkage disequilibrium, but an unknown experimental factor could not be ruled out. In this cohort, only TCR beta chains were sequenced, and detectable features were limited by the absence of alpha or paired-chain data. Three of the identified cytomegalovirus-associated TCR beta chains were confirmed in vitro to be specific for cytomegalovirus antigens.

The sequenced sample consisted of PBMCs. The chain was built from TRBV6-4 and TRBJ1-1; no D segment can be confidently identified. This TCR was recovered from a girl under 10 years old in good health and CMV-seronegative. The CDR3 protein is CASSMTGTEAFF. The nucleotide sequence is given as TGTGCCAGCAGTATGACCGGGACTGAAGCTTTCTTT.